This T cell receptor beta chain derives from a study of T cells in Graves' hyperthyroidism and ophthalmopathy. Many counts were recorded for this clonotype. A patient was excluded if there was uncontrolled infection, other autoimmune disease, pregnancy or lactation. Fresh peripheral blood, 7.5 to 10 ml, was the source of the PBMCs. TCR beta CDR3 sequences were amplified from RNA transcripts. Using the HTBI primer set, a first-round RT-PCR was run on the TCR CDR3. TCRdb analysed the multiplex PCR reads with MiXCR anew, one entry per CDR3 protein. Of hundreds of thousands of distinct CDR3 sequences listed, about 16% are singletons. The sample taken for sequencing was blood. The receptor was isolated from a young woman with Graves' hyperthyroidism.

CDR3 nucleotide sequence: TGTGCCAGCAGGAGGGAGCAGGGTCGGTTATTTCAGTACTTC. Its translation is CASRREQGRLFQYF. This chain uses TRBV2 with TRBJ2-4; D assignment may be TRBD1 or TRBD2 (5 bases each). CDR3 length equals 14 residues. The germline gives CDR1 SNHLY, CDR2 FYNNEI. Trimming removed 6 bases at V and 11 bases at J, with 20 bases between. Based on the CDR3 plus reference TRBV2 and TRBJ2-4, the full variable domain is EPEVTQTPSHQVTQMGQEVILRCVPISNHLYFYWYRQILGQKVEFLVSFYNNEISEKSEIFDDQFSVERPDGSNFTLKIRSTKLEDSAMYFCASRREQGRLFQYFGAGTRLSVL.